The sequence of this TCR beta chain was determined in a study of cytomegalovirus exposure and HLA in healthy donors. Whole-study findings and limits: In a later analysis, donors in an Asian-associated ancestry cluster reportedly had fewer N-insertions in productive TCRs than the cohort mean.

The CDR3 is 14 amino acids. Germline CDR1 is SGHVS and CDR2 is FNYEAQ. J was trimmed by 5 bases and V by 7 bases; bases with no gene match: 9. About this clone itself: Its specificity is not known.

Both 60 Vbeta primers and 13 Jbeta primers went into the PCR. This table comes from immunoSEQ multiplex PCR, and its TCRdb copy is limited to in-frame clones, with some not included. The table has 89,000 or so clones, approximately 85% seen once. The sequence was collected from a woman younger than 35 in good health and CMV-seropositive. The sequenced material came from PBMCs. The rearrangement links TRBV7-6 to TRBJ2-7; 9 positions agree with TRBD2. The CDR3 bases are TGTGCCAGCACCCCGCGGCGGGAGGGCCACGAGCAGTACTTC. This sequence encodes CASTPRREGHEQYF.